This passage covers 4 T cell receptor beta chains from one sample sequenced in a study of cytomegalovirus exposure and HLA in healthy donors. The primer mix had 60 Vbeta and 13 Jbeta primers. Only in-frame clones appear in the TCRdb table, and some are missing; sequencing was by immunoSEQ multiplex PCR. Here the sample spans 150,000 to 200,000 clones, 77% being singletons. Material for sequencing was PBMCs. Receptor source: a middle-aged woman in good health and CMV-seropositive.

This CDR3 is CASKAAPSANEKLFF. CDR3 nucleotide sequence: TGTGCCAGTAAAGCAGCTCCGAGCGCTAATGAAAAACTGTTTTTT. The gene calls are TRBV19 and TRBJ1-4, with unresolved D. Trimming left V 7 bases short and J 3 bases short, with 15 bases between. Germline CDR1 and CDR2: LNHDA and SQIVND (reference sequence). This CDR3 region has 15 residues.

Here the CDR3 DNA reads TGTGCCAGCAGCCTAATCGGGAACGAGCAGTACTTC. Translated: CASSLIGNEQYF. This chain joins TRBV7-2 and TRBJ2-7; D may be TRBD2 (5 bases). CDR1 is SGHTA, CDR2 FQGNSA, per germline. This CDR3 is 12 amino acids long. The V and J ends lost 5 bases and 5 bases respectively, with 10 bases between them. The variable domain in full, with the rest retrieved from reference TRBV7-2 and TRBJ2-7, is GAGVSQSPSNKVTEKGKDVELRCDPISGHTALYWYRQSLGQGLEFLIYFQGNSAPDKSGLPSDRFSAERTGGSVSTLTIQRTQQEDSAVYLCASSLIGNEQYFGPGTRLTVT.

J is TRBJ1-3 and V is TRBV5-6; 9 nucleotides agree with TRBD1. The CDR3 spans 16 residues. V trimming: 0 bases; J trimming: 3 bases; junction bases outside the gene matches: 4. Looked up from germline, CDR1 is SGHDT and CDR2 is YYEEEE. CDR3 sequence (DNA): TGTGCCAGCAGCTTGGGAACAGGGGGCGGTGGAAACACCATATATTTT. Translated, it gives CASSLGTGGGGNTIYF.

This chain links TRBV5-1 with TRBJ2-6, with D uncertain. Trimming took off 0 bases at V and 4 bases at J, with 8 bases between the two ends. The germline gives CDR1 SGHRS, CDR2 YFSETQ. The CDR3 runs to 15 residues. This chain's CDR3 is CASSLGPEGANVLTF. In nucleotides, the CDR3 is TGCGCCAGCAGCTTGGGGCCAGAAGGGGCCAACGTCCTGACTTTC.